The 26 T cell receptor beta chains reported below all come from one sample, sequenced in a study of identical twins. TCRdb re-derived calls from the 5' RACE reads in MiXCR, one entry per CDR3 protein. Among about 220,000 distinct CDR3 sequences listed, less than 8% were seen once. This sample also belongs to another study, concerning yellow fever vaccine responses in identical twins.

The source material was memory (CD45RO+) T cells sorted from blood. Receptors were obtained from a woman younger than 35 in good health.

This clonotype was recorded only once. J is TRBJ2-7 and V is TRBV3-1; D remains ambiguous. The CDR3 runs to 14 residues. Germline V gene sequence: CDR1 LGHDT, CDR2 YNNKEL (reference sequence). Trimming took off 5 bases at V and 3 bases at J, with 14 bases between the two ends. The CDR3 protein is CASSVIGWGYEQYF. CDR3 nucleotides: TGTGCCAGCAGCGTCATTGGATGGGGCTACGAGCAGTACTTC.

The V call is TRBV11-3, the J call TRBJ2-2; the match to TRBD1 covers 11 bases. V shed 5 bases and J 4 bases; nucleotides not matched to a gene: 3. In germline, CDR1 is SGHNT, CDR2 YENEEA. The CDR3 spans 15 residues. CDR3 coding DNA: TGTGCCAGCAGCGCCGGGACAGGGGGCACCGGGGAGCTGTTTTTT. Its translation: CASSAGTGGTGELFF.

A few counts support this clonotype. The gene calls are TRBV14 and TRBJ2-5; possibly TRBD1 for D (5 bases). The germline gives CDR1 SGHDN, CDR2 FVKESK. There are 16 residues in the CDR3. V lost 0 bases to trimming and J lost 2 bases, with 13 bases between them. For the CDR3, the DNA is TGTGCCAGCAGCCAAGATTTGGGGCACAGTCAAGAGACCCAGTACTTC. Translating it yields CASSQDLGHSQETQYF.

This clonotype occurred many times. The genes are TRBV20-1 and TRBJ2-7, with D unclear. CDR1 DFQATT and CDR2 SNEGSKA come from the germline V gene (reference sequence). The ends were cut back, 0 bases at V and 4 bases at J, with 10 bases in the middle. The CDR3 extends over 13 amino acids. The DNA of the CDR3 is TGCAGTGCTAGAGATTCTACAGAATACGAGCAGTACTTC. This sequence encodes CSARDSTEYEQYF.

The chain joins TRBV6-1 to TRBJ2-7, with 10 bases aligning to TRBD1. The germline CDR1 and CDR2 sequences are MNHNS and SASEGT. The J segment lost 2 bases and the V segment lost 0 bases, leaving 4 bases of the junction unmatched. The length of the CDR3 is 16 residues. Here the CDR3 reads CASSEAGTGETYEQYF. The DNA for the CDR3 is TGTGCCAGCAGTGAAGCCGGGACAGGGGAAACCTACGAGCAGTACTTC.

This clonotype was picked up a small number of times. This chain connects TRBV12-3 or TRBV12-4 to TRBJ2-6; D is unresolved. This CDR3 spans 15 amino acids. V was cut by 2 bases and J by 1 base, with 6 bases left in between. The CDR3 protein is CASSLSDSGANVLTF. The CDR3 DNA follows: TGTGCCAGCAGTTTAAGCGATTCTGGGGCCAACGTCCTGACTTTC.

In this sample, this clonotype turned up many times. The chain carries TRBV12-3 or TRBV12-4 and TRBJ2-5; unclear D gene. V dropped 8 bases and J dropped 5 bases, with 6 bases sitting between them. There are 10 residues in the CDR3. In nucleotides, the CDR3 is TGTGCCAGCGGTGTGGAGACCCAGTACTTC. It yields the protein CASGVETQYF.

The sample holds a few counts of this clonotype. The chain combines TRBV5-1 with TRBJ2-7, with a weak D call TRBD1 (6 bases). CDR1 and CDR2 from the germline V gene are SGHRS and YFSETQ. Trimming left V 0 bases short and J 5 bases short, with 18 bases between. The CDR3 loop spans 16 amino acids. DNA of the CDR3: TGCGCCAGCAGCTTGGTGGCGGGCAGGGGAATTAACGAGCAGTACTTC. Protein sequence: CASSLVAGRGINEQYF. The full variable domain, its missing parts supplied by reference TRBV5-1 and TRBJ2-7, is KAGVTQTPRYLIKTRGQQVTLSCSPISGHRSVSWYQQTPGQGLQFLFEYFSETQRNKGNFPGRFSGRQFSNSRSEMNVSTLELGDSALYLCASSLVAGRGINEQYFGPGTRLTVT.

V usage is TRBV6-5 and J usage is TRBJ2-7; TRBD1 aligns across 7 bases. Germline values: CDR1 MNHEY, CDR2 SVGAGI. V lost 2 bases to trimming and J lost 2 bases; unmatched junction nucleotides: 6. This CDR3 comprises 15 residues. CDR3 DNA sequence: TGTGCCAGCAGTTACGCTGTGACAGGGCCCTACGAGCAGTACTTC. Translating it yields CASSYAVTGPYEQYF.

This clonotype has at least ten counts. CDR3 sequence: CASSLSGGGRDTQYF. The CDR3 DNA sequence: TGCGCCAGCAGCCTAAGCGGGGGGGGCCGGGATACGCAGTATTTT. V usage is TRBV4-1 and J usage is TRBJ2-3; 10 positions agree with TRBD2. The CDR3 runs to 15 residues. V gave up 4 bases and J gave up 6 bases; unmatched junction bases: 7. Per germline, CDR1 MGHRA and CDR2 YSYEKL.

The V call is TRBV20-1, the J call TRBJ2-5; 8 nucleotides agree with TRBD1. This CDR3 has 13 residues. Losses at the gene ends were 4 bases for V and 4 bases for J; bases not matched to a gene: 5. Germline V lookup: CDR1 DFQATT, CDR2 SNEGSKA (reference sequence). CDR3 nucleotides: TGCAGTGCTACTGGGACAGGAGGAGAGACCCAGTACTTC. It translates to CSATGTGGETQYF.

The CDR3 DNA is TGTGCCAGCAGCCAAATAGCGGGCCGCACAGATACGCAGTATTTT. Translated: CASSQIAGRTDTQYF. The chain uses TRBV14 and TRBJ2-3; 7 nucleotides match TRBD2. The CDR3 spans 15 residues. Germline V gene lookup returns CDR1 SGHDN and CDR2 FVKESK. V shed 2 bases, J shed 1 base, and the junction held 3 bases outside the gene matches.

This clonotype came up many times. This chain connects TRBV5-5 to TRBJ2-7, with D unresolved. Deletions cut 4 bases from V and 2 bases from J, with 10 bases between. Germline V gene data show CDR1 as SGHKS and CDR2 as YYEKEE (reference sequence). The length of the CDR3 is 13 residues. The CDR3 DNA reads TGTGCCAGCAGCGATGACGGAACCTACGAGCAGTACTTC. Protein sequence: CASSDDGTYEQYF. The whole variable domain, filled in from reference TRBV5-5 and TRBJ2-7, reads DAGVTQSPTHLIKTRGQQVTLRCSPISGHKSVSWYQQVLGQGPQFIFQYYEKEERGRGNFPDRFSARQFPNYSSELNVNALLLGDSALYLCASSDDGTYEQYFGPGTRLTVT.

CDR3 DNA: TGTGCCAGCAGCTTGGGGACAGGGTCCTACGAGCAGTACTTC. It translates to CASSLGTGSYEQYF. This rearrangement joins TRBV7-2 to TRBJ2-7, with 9 bases lining up with TRBD1. Germline V gene lookup returns CDR1 SGHTA and CDR2 FQGNSA. The CDR3 is made up of 14 amino acids. V shed 3 bases and J 1 base; nucleotides not matched to a gene: 1.

This clonotype has a count of ten or more. V and J are TRBV28 and TRBJ1-5; 10 bases line up with TRBD1. CDR3 size: 15 residues. Per the germline V gene, CDR1 is MDHEN and CDR2 is SYDVKM. The V segment lost 4 bases and the J segment 11 bases; nucleotides outside the gene matches: 11. This chain's CDR3 is CASSSGTGVLSTQHF. The CDR3 region has the DNA TGTGCCAGCAGTTCCGGGACAGGGGTTCTATCTACCCAGCATTTT. Variable domain in full (rest from reference TRBV28 and TRBJ1-5): DVKVTQSSRYLVKRTGEKVFLECVQDMDHENMFWYRQDPGLGLRLIYFSYDVKMKEKGDIPEGYSVSREKKERFSLILESASTNQTSMYLCASSSGTGVLSTQHFGDGTRLSIL.

In this sample, this clonotype turned up a few times. The V and J genes are TRBV20-1 and TRBJ1-2; D ambiguous. There are 15 residues in the CDR3. CDR1 is DFQATT and CDR2 is SNEGSKA in the germline V gene (reference sequence). V lost 2 bases, J lost 3 bases, and 16 bases lay in between. As DNA, the CDR3 is TGCAGTGCTAGACCTTGGAGGGAGGGATACTATGGCTACACCTTC. This gives the protein CSARPWREGYYGYTF.

Comments on this clonotype: A much larger clone differs by one base, so this may be a read error. V usage is TRBV6-1 and J usage is TRBJ1-4, with a possible D match to TRBD1 (6 bases). Trimming left V 5 bases short and J 8 bases short, with 18 bases between. The germline V gene has CDR1 MNHNS and CDR2 SASEGT. The CDR3 covers 15 residues. CDR3 DNA sequence: TGTGCCAGCAGTCTCACAGGGAGTAGTAGCGAAAAACTGTTTTTT. Its protein is CASSLTGSSSEKLFF.

Details on this clonotype: A read error is possible here, since a much larger clone lies one base away. The CDR3 loop reads CDSQRDPPDTQYF. The CDR3 DNA is TGTGACAGCCAGCGGGATCCCCCAGATACGCAGTATTTT. The chain links TRBV6-2 or TRBV6-3 to TRBJ2-3; TRBD2 matches 7 bases. Germline-derived CDR1 and CDR2 are MNHEY and SVGEGT. The CDR3 length is 13 residues.

The chain has TRBV7-9 and TRBJ1-6; D unclear. The CDR3 totals 13 residues. V dropped 4 bases and J dropped 4 bases, with 5 bases sitting between them. Germline CDR1 reads SEHNR; CDR2 reads FQNEAQ (reference sequence). In nucleotides, the CDR3 is TGTGCCAGCAGCTGGGATTATAATTCACCCCTCCACTTT. Its translation: CASSWDYNSPLHF.

The chain employs TRBV10-3 and TRBJ2-7, with D perhaps being TRBD1 or TRBD2 (6 bases each). The CDR3 contains 15 residues. Germline-derived CDR1 and CDR2 are ENHRY and SYGVKD. The V end lost 11 bases, the J end lost 2 bases, and 22 bases lay between the germline ends. The CDR3 coding sequence is TGTGCCTCCAGAGGTGGGGGGAACAGGGCCTACGAGCAGTACTTC. Translated: CASRGGGNRAYEQYF.

The chain has TRBV23-1 and TRBJ2-7, with a tentative D call TRBD1 (7 bases). Being an ORF, TRBV23-1 has a function that is uncertain. The CDR3 totals 12 residues. V was cut by 9 bases and J by 2 bases, with 11 bases left in between. The CDR3 spells CASAGGTYEQYF. CDR3 sequence (DNA): TGCGCCAGTGCAGGGGGGACCTACGAGCAGTACTTC.

This clonotype was recorded many times. The chain employs TRBV9 and TRBJ2-2, with 8 bases identical to TRBD2. The CDR3 has 17 residues. Trimming took 3 bases from V and 1 from J; bases not matched to a gene: 8. The germline V gene has CDR1 SGDLS and CDR2 YYNGEE. The CDR3 sequence is CASSEEELAGNTGELFF. As DNA, the CDR3 is TGTGCCAGCAGCGAGGAAGAGCTAGCGGGGAACACCGGGGAGCTGTTTTTT.

A word on this clonotype: This could be a read error, since a much larger clone is one nucleotide away. DNA of the CDR3: TGTGCCGGCAGCTTAGATTCGGGGGGACAGGGGGCACGAGATACGCAGTATTTT. Translated, it gives CAGSLDSGGQGARDTQYF. This chain uses TRBV11-2 with TRBJ2-3, with 12 bases lining up with TRBD1. Germline loops: CDR1 SGHAT, CDR2 FQNNGV. The CDR3 sequence is 18 residues long. Full variable domain (rest looked up from reference TRBV11-2 and TRBJ2-3): EAGVAQSPRYKIIEKRQSVAFWCNPISGHATLYWYQQILGQGPKLLIQFQNNGVVDDSQLPKDRFSAERLKGVDSTLKIQPAKLEDSAVYLCAGSLDSGGQGARDTQYFGPGTRLTVL.

For this clonotype: This could be a read error, since a much larger clone is one nucleotide away. The V and J genes are TRBV12-3 or TRBV12-4 and TRBJ2-4; tentative D call: TRBD1 (5 bases). V dropped 3 bases and J dropped 0 bases, with 12 bases sitting between them. This CDR3 contains 16 residues. The CDR3: CASSFRTNLAKNIQYF. Written as DNA, the CDR3 is TGTGCCAGCAGTTTCAGGACAAACCTAGCCAAAAACATTCAGTACTTC.

This chain joins TRBV11-2 and TRBJ2-5; a weak D match, TRBD1 (6 bases). The CDR3 has 15 residues. The germline V gene encodes CDR1 SGHAT and CDR2 FQNNGV. V was pared by 1 base and J by 5 bases, with 14 bases between. The DNA of the CDR3 is TGTGCCAGCAGCTTAGGGGGGCGTTTGGGGGAGACCCAGTACTTC. The encoded protein is CASSLGGRLGETQYF.

This clonotype has only a few counts. This chain joins TRBV20-1 and TRBJ2-1; 8 nucleotides match TRBD2. From germline, CDR1 is DFQATT and CDR2 SNEGSKA (reference sequence). Trimming took 4 bases from V and 5 from J; bases not matched to a gene: 13. The CDR3 is made up of 16 amino acids. CDR3 coding DNA: TGCAGTGCTAACCCCCTATCGGGGGGGATCCACAATGAGCAGTTCTTC. Translating it yields CSANPLSGGIHNEQFF.